Included here is one TCR beta chain sequence, with context. Its antigen remains unidentified. No base quality information exists; no much larger clone differs at one position. This record comes from a study of tumor-infiltrating T cells and Merkel cell polyomavirus (dated by TCRdb to about 2017). Context from the whole study: The study examined CD8+ T cells specific for the Merkel cell polyomavirus KLL epitope in Merkel cell carcinoma patients. Patients presented at varying disease stages and were followed for a median of approximately 2.7 years, with a range of 1. Varied, non-standardized therapies, including chemotherapy, radiation and immunotherapies, were received by the patients. TRB sequencing was performed on KLL-tetramer-sorted cells from blood or tumor-infiltrating lymphocytes in 14 to 15 samples, as well as on some twelve matched whole-tumor samples. Most whole-tumor samples were roughly 25-micron curls cut from formalin-fixed, paraffin-embedded tissue blocks. Of all the tumor samples in the study, one was a frozen nodal tumor digest and another was a flash-frozen core biopsy of a metastasis. The research as a whole found: A significant MCC-specific survival advantage (P = 0.0051) was associated with a greater number of unique KLL-specific clonotypes in tumors (5-108 vs 0-3). KLL-specific TRB repertoires were diverse and mostly private, with just one public clonotype, shared by two patients, among several hundred unique sequences. Because only a single viral epitope was studied, T cells directed against other Merkel cell polyomavirus epitopes were not captured. A higher fraction of KLL-specific T cells within tumors (roughly 1.7-20% versus roughly 0-0.14%) was associated with significantly better MCC-specific survival. One limitation of the study is the small sample size (n of about twelve patients).

To prepare the library, the immunoSEQ multiplex PCR assay was applied. Genomic DNA extraction, TRB sequencing and normalization were performed by Adaptive Biotechnologies (Seattle, WA). The study's processing was this. Clonality was calculated as one minus the Shannon entropy of productive TRB sequences, normalized by log2 of unique productive sequences. KLL-specific clonotypes in tumors were found by matching TCRbeta CDR3 amino acid sequences to the sequences from the tetramer-sorted sample of each patient. Held by TCRdb, this immuneACCESS table contains in-frame sequences only and omits some clones. Under half of the omission traces to an unresolved V gene where checked; the cause of the rest is unknown. From that table come the V and J calls and clone size; the DNA was used to work out D and trimming. The sample data list about 25,000 clones, and roughly 87% of these were observed just once. The ten biggest clones cover 2.5% to 3.5% of the sample.

By immunohistochemistry, the tumors of all patients showed robust positive staining for Merkel cell polyomavirus Large T antigen. About eleven Merkel cell carcinoma patients were included, each with robust KLL-tetramer+ populations (above 0.04% of CD8+ T cells) in blood and/or cultured TIL. All patients were Caucasian, with a median age of around 66 years and a range of roughly 50 to 85 years. For patients with unknown primaries who presented with nodal disease, or in cases where primary tissue was insufficient, lymph node tumors were analyzed. There are 13 amino acids in the CDR3, from cysteine to phenylalanine inclusive. Of all the DNA, just the CDR3 is kept, 39 bases in frame from base 1. CDR1 and CDR2 were assigned from the germline V gene as SGHTS and YDEGEE. Trimming accounts for 7 bases at V and 2 bases at J, while the number of junction bases matched to no gene is 3.

The sequence derives from a man aged 50-59 years with Merkel cell carcinoma. The sample taken for sequencing was lymph node tissue. The chain joins TRBV5-8 to TRBJ1-5, with 7 bases in between that match TRBD1. The nucleotide sequence is given as TGTGCCAGCCTAGACAGGGGCAATCAGCCCCAGCATTTT. Protein translation: CASLDRGNQPQHF.